The sequence of this TCR beta chain was determined in a study of PD-1 blockade in classical Hodgkin lymphoma. Germline V gene sequence: CDR1 MDHEN, CDR2 SYDVKM. CDR3 length: 14 residues. V was clipped by 4 bases and J by 9 bases, with 16 bases between them. Relapse after autologous stem cell transplantation occurred in every patient, and brentuximab vedotin exposure varied. Data came from immunoSEQ multiplex PCR; TCRdb stores just in-frame clones and leaves some out. In the table there are roughly 150,000 clones, around 84% of which are singletons. The chain employs TRBV28 and TRBJ2-1; D gene uncertain. The sample in question was peripheral blood mononuclear cells (PBMCs), obtained before the second cycle of nivolumab. This receptor was taken from a human donor with classical Hodgkin lymphoma. CDR3 nucleotide sequence: TGTGCCAGCAGTTCACTCTTCTATCCGGGTGAGCAGTTCTTC. Translating it yields CASSSLFYPGEQFF. Looking up the rest from reference TRBV28 and TRBJ2-1 gives the full variable domain: DVKVTQSSRYLVKRTGEKVFLECVQDMDHENMFWYRQDPGLGLRLIYFSYDVKMKEKGDIPEGYSVSREKKERFSLILESASTNQTSMYLCASSSLFYPGEQFFGPGTRLTVL.